These 4 T cell receptor beta chains originate from one sample sequenced in a study of cytomegalovirus exposure and HLA in healthy donors. Researchers ran the PCR with 60 Vbeta and 13 Jbeta primers. Method: immunoSEQ multiplex PCR; TCRdb's copy keeps in-frame clones and lacks some. Among about 84,000 clones, around 68% were seen once, and the ten largest hold over 12%. The material sequenced was PBMCs. These TCRs come from a woman in her thirties or forties in good health and CMV-seropositive.

The rearrangement uses TRBV7-8 and TRBJ2-7; TRBD2 matches at 8 bases. CDR1 and CDR2 (germline): SGHVS, FQNEAQ. J gave up 5 bases and V 5 bases, and 8 bases lay outside the gene matches. The CDR3 totals 14 residues. The CDR3 spells CASSPTAGENEQYF. The CDR3, as DNA: TGTGCCAGCAGCCCCACAGCGGGAGAAAACGAGCAGTACTTC. Drawing the rest from reference TRBV7-8 and TRBJ2-7, the complete variable domain is GAGVSQSPRYKVAKRGQDVALRCDPISGHVSLFWYQQALGQGPEFLTYFQNEAQLDKSGLPSDRFFAERPEGSVSTLKIQRTQQEDSAVYLCASSPTAGENEQYFGPGTRLTVT.

The V gene is TRBV11-2, the J gene TRBJ1-4; 12 bases line up with TRBD1. The CDR3 is 17 amino acids. The J segment lost 6 bases and the V segment lost 5 bases, leaving 10 bases of the junction unmatched. CDR1 is SGHAT and CDR2 is FQNNGV in the germline V gene. CDR3 region: CASSPSGTGGAYEKLFF. The CDR3 DNA follows: TGTGCCAGCAGCCCCTCCGGGACAGGGGGCGCGTATGAAAAACTGTTTTTT. Using reference TRBV11-2 and TRBJ1-4 for the parts outside the CDR3, the full variable domain is EAGVAQSPRYKIIEKRQSVAFWCNPISGHATLYWYQQILGQGPKLLIQFQNNGVVDDSQLPKDRFSAERLKGVDSTLKIQPAKLEDSAVYLCASSPSGTGGAYEKLFFGSGTQLSVL.

This sequence joins TRBV2 and TRBJ2-5, with D unclear. Looked up from germline, CDR1 is SNHLY and CDR2 is FYNNEI. The CDR3 covers 13 residues. V gave up 6 bases and J gave up 0 bases, with 8 bases separating them. The CDR3 loop is CASRFGYQETQYF. The DNA for the CDR3 is TGTGCCAGCAGGTTCGGGTACCAAGAGACCCAGTACTTC.

This sequence joins TRBV18 and TRBJ2-7; 8 nucleotides line up with TRBD2. The CDR3 is 15 amino acids. CDR1 and CDR2 from the germline V gene are KGHSH and LQKENI. The V gene end was trimmed by 3 bases and the J gene end by 6 bases; junction bases not matched to a gene: 10. The CDR3 sequence: CASSPANSGRGEQYF. The CDR3 DNA reads as TGTGCCAGCTCACCGGCAAACAGCGGGAGAGGCGAGCAGTACTTC. Drawing the rest from reference TRBV18 and TRBJ2-7, the complete variable domain is NAGVMQNPRHLVRRRGQEARLRCSPMKGHSHVYWYRQLPEEGLKFMVYLQKENIIDESGMPKERFSAEFPKEGPSILRIQQVVRGDSAAYFCASSPANSGRGEQYFGPGTRLTVT.